The clone carrying this TCR beta chain has ten or more counts. This entry belongs to a study of identical twins. TCRdb ran MiXCR on the 5' RACE reads and lists one entry per CDR3 protein. The sample records 520,000 or so distinct CDR3 sequences, 22% being singletons. CDR3 length: 13 amino acids. CDR1 SQVTM and CDR2 ANQGSEA come from the germline V gene. V gave up 5 bases and J gave up 9 bases, with 17 bases separating them. The data also belong to a second study, concerning T cells expressing NK-cell markers. That work states: Eight donors were sequenced, seven testing HCMV-seropositive and one testing seronegative.

Sequencing was performed on CD4+ T cells sorted from blood. The genes are TRBV29-1 and TRBJ2-1, with a weak D call TRBD2 (6 bases). The clonotype was recovered from a woman in her late teens or twenties in good health. The CDR3 is CSVNSGRLPEQFF. The CDR3, as DNA: TGCAGCGTTAATAGCGGCCGTTTGCCTGAGCAGTTCTTC.